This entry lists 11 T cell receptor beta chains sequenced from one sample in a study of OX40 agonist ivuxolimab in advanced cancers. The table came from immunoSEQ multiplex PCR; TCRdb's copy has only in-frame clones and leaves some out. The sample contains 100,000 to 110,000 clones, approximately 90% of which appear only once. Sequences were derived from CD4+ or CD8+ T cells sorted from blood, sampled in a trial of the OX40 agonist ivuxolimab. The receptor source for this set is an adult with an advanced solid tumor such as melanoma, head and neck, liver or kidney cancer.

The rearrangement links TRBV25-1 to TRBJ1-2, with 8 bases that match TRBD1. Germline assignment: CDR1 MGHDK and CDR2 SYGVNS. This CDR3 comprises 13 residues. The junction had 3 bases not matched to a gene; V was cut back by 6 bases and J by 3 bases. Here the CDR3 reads CASRETGDYGYTF. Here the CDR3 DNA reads TGTGCCAGCAGAGAGACAGGGGACTATGGCTACACCTTC.

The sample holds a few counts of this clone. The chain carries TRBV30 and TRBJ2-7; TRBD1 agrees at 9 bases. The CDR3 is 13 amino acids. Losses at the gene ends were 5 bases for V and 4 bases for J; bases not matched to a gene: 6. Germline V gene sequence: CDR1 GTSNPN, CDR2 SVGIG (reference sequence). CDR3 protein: CAWSKDRGYEQYF. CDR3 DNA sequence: TGTGCCTGGTCTAAGGACAGGGGTTACGAGCAGTACTTC. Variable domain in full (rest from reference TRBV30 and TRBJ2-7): SQTIHQWPATLVQPVGSPLSLECTVEGTSNPNLYWYRQAAGRGLQLLFYSVGIGQISSEVPQNLSASRPQDRQFILSSKKLLLSDSGFYLCAWSKDRGYEQYFGPGTRLTVT.

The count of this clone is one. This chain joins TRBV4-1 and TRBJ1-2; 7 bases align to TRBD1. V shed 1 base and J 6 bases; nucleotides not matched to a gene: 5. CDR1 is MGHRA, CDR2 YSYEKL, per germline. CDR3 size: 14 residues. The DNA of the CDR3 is TGCGCCAGCAGCCAAGGAGGAGACAGGGATGGCTACACCTTC. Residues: CASSQGGDRDGYTF.

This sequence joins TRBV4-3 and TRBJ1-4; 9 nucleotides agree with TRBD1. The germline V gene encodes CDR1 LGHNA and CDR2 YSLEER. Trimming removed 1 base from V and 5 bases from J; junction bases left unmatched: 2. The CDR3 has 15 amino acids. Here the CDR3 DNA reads TGCGCCAGCAGCCAAGCGGACAGGGGAAATGAAAAACTGTTTTTT. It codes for CASSQADRGNEKLFF.

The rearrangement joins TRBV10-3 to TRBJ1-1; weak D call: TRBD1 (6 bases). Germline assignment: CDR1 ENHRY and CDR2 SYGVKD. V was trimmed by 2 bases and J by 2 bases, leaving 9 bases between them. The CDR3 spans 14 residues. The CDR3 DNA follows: TGTGCCATCAGTGAGCAGGGGATAAACACTGAAGCTTTCTTT. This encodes CAISEQGINTEAFF.

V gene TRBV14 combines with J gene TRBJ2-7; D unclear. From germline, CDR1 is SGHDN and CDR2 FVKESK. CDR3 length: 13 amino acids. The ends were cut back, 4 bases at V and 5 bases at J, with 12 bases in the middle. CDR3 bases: TGTGCCAGCAGCCCCGGACCCCCCCACGAGCAGTACTTC. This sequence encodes CASSPGPPHEQYF.

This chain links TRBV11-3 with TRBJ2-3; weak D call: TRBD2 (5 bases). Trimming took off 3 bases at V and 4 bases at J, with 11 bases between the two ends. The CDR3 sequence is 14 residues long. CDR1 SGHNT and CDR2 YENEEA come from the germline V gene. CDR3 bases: TGTGCCAGCAGCTTGTCCCCCGGGGCAGATACGCAGTATTTT. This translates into CASSLSPGADTQYF.

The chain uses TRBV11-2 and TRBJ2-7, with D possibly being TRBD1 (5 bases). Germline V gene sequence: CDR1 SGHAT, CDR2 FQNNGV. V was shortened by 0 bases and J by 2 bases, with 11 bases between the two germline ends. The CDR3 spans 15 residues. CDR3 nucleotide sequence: TGTGCCAGCAGCTTAGAAAAGGGGAAGCCCTACGAGCAGTACTTC. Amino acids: CASSLEKGKPYEQYF.

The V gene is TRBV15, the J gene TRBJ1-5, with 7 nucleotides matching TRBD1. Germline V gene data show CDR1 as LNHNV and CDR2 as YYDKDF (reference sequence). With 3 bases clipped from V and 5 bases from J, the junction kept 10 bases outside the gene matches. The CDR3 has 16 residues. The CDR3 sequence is CATSRDRQGVYQPQHF. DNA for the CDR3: TGTGCCACCAGCAGGGACCGACAGGGAGTCTATCAGCCCCAGCATTTT.

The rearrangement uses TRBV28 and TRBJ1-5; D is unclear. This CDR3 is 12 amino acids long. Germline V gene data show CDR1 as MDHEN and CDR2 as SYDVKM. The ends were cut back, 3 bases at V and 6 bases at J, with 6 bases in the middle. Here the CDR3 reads CASSLGRQPQHF. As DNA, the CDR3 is TGTGCCAGCAGTTTGGGCCGTCAGCCCCAGCATTTT.

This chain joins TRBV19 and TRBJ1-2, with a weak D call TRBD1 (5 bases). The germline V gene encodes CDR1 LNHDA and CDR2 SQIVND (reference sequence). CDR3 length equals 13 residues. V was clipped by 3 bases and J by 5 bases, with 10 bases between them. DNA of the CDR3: TGTGCCAGTAGTATCGGGGCTTTTTATGGCTACACCTTC. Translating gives CASSIGAFYGYTF. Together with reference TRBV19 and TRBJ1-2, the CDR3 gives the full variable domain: DGGITQSPKYLFRKEGQNVTLSCEQNLNHDAMYWYRQDPGQGLRLIYYSQIVNDFQKGDIAEGYSVSREKKESFPLTVTSAQKNPTAFYLCASSIGAFYGYTFGSGTRLTVV.